One and the same sample provided the 16 T cell receptor beta chains below, sequenced in a study of T-cell reconstitution after alpha-beta-depleted transplantation in children. This sample's TCRbeta library carried unique molecular identifier barcodes. TCRdb used MiXCR to reprocess the PCR reads, holding one entry per CDR3 protein. The sample consists of 250,000 to 350,000 distinct CDR3 sequences, roughly 9.5% of them appearing once. Here the sequenced sample was PBMCs from the stem cell graft donor, taken from the stem cell graft. The receptors stem from a human donor who donated a stem cell graft to a child with SCID.

The chain joins TRBV7-8 to TRBJ1-1; 10 bases map to TRBD1. The CDR3 extends over 16 amino acids. Germline values: CDR1 SGHVS, CDR2 FQNEAQ. The V and J ends lost 1 base and 4 bases, in that order; junction bases with no gene match: 6. The DNA of the CDR3 is TGTGCCAGCAGCTTAGGGGGACAGGGGTTAGGCACTGAAGCTTTCTTT. It translates to CASSLGGQGLGTEAFF.

The chain employs TRBV7-9 and TRBJ2-2; D is perhaps TRBD1 (6 bases). Germline V gene data show CDR1 as SEHNR and CDR2 as FQNEAQ (reference sequence). This CDR3 has 16 amino acids. The V end was cut by 5 bases, the J end by 4 bases, with 17 bases between. In nucleotides, the CDR3 is TGTGCCAGCAGCCATCCCGGGACATATACCACCGGGGAGCTGTTTTTT. It encodes CASSHPGTYTTGELFF.

This clonotype was seen a few times. This chain links TRBV20-1 with TRBJ2-1, with 8 bases fitting TRBD2. V was clipped by 2 bases and J by 8 bases; unmatched bases: 8. The CDR3 runs to 14 residues. Germline V gene sequence: CDR1 DFQATT, CDR2 SNEGSKA (reference sequence). The CDR3 DNA follows: TGCAGTGCTAGACCGGGACTAGGCGGGTATGAGCAGTTCTTC. This sequence encodes CSARPGLGGYEQFF.

Many counts were recorded for this clonotype. The chain combines TRBV2 with TRBJ2-5; D uncertain. The V gene lost 1 base and the J gene lost 3 bases, with 6 bases spanning the gap. Germline V gives CDR1 SNHLY, CDR2 FYNNEI. CDR3 length equals 13 residues. CDR3 sequence: CASSEDLKETQYF. The CDR3 DNA is TGTGCCAGCAGTGAAGACTTGAAAGAGACCCAGTACTTC.

This clonotype was seen at least ten times. This rearrangement joins TRBV12-3 or TRBV12-4 to TRBJ2-3, with 9 bases identical to TRBD1. CDR3 length: 15 amino acids. Trimming removed 6 bases from V and 3 bases from J; junction bases left unmatched: 7. DNA of the CDR3: TGTGCCAGCAGCCAAACTGGACAGGGGACAGATACGCAGTATTTT. Translating gives CASSQTGQGTDTQYF.

This CDR3 is CASSYALTSSYEQYF. Written as DNA, the CDR3 is TGTGCCAGCAGCTATGCTTTGACGTCCTCCTACGAGCAGTACTTC. The chain uses TRBV12-3 or TRBV12-4 and TRBJ2-7; no reliable D call. The CDR3 has 15 residues. Deletions cut 6 bases from V and 0 bases from J, with 15 bases between.

This clonotype was counted ten times or more. The rearrangement links TRBV5-1 to TRBJ2-7; 8 bases map to TRBD1. The CDR3 covers 16 residues. J gave up 2 bases and V 3 bases, and 10 bases lay outside the gene matches. Germline V gene sequence: CDR1 SGHRS, CDR2 YFSETQ. The CDR3 here is CASSWAQGQGPYEQYF. The DNA of the CDR3 is TGCGCCAGCAGCTGGGCCCAAGGACAGGGACCCTACGAGCAGTACTTC. The full variable domain, its missing parts supplied by reference TRBV5-1 and TRBJ2-7, is KAGVTQTPRYLIKTRGQQVTLSCSPISGHRSVSWYQQTPGQGLQFLFEYFSETQRNKGNFPGRFSGRQFSNSRSEMNVSTLELGDSALYLCASSWAQGQGPYEQYFGPGTRLTVT.

The chain combines TRBV6-5 with TRBJ1-4; 8 positions agree with TRBD1. This CDR3 has 14 amino acids. Looked up from germline, CDR1 is MNHEY and CDR2 is SVGAGI. After removal of 6 bases from V and 3 bases from J, the junction contained 3 bases not matched to a gene. This CDR3 is CASRPQGANEKLFF. CDR3 DNA sequence: TGTGCCAGCAGACCACAGGGGGCTAATGAAAAACTGTTTTTT.

J is TRBJ2-7 and V is TRBV7-7, with TRBD2 matching 8 bases. This CDR3 has 15 residues. From germline, CDR1 is SSHAT and CDR2 FNYEAQ (reference sequence). V shed 1 base, J shed 4 bases, and the junction held 6 bases outside the gene matches. DNA for the CDR3: TGTGCCAGCAGCTTAGAGCGGGGGCCCAATTACGAGCAGTACTTC. This encodes CASSLERGPNYEQYF.

This clonotype was seen only a few times. The CDR3 protein is CASSEIAAGMARETQYF. The CDR3 nucleotides are TGTGCCAGCAGTGAAATTGCGGCCGGGATGGCTAGGGAGACCCAGTACTTC. This sequence joins TRBV25-1 and TRBJ2-5; D is possibly TRBD2 (5 bases). This CDR3 has 17 residues. V was shortened by 2 bases and J by 5 bases, with 21 bases between the two germline ends. Germline V gives CDR1 MGHDK, CDR2 SYGVNS.

The rearrangement uses TRBV5-1 and TRBJ1-4; D unresolved. Germline V gene lookup returns CDR1 SGHRS and CDR2 YFSETQ. The ends were cut back, 4 bases at V and 4 bases at J, with 11 bases in the middle. The CDR3 extends over 14 amino acids. In nucleotides, the CDR3 is TGCGCCAGCAGCATAGGGCAGATTAATGAAAAACTGTTTTTT. Residues: CASSIGQINEKLFF.

There are a few counts of this clonotype. The V and J genes are TRBV5-1 and TRBJ2-1; the D call may be TRBD1 or TRBD2 (5 bases each). Germline-derived CDR1 and CDR2 are SGHRS and YFSETQ. V was pared by 4 bases and J by 8 bases, with 10 bases between. The CDR3 covers 12 residues. The CDR3 protein is CASSGGEDEQFF. The CDR3, as DNA: TGCGCCAGCAGCGGGGGTGAGGATGAGCAGTTCTTC.

This clonotype was seen only a few times. V is TRBV7-9 and J is TRBJ1-2; tentatively, D is TRBD1 (5 bases). Germline V gene lookup returns CDR1 SEHNR and CDR2 FQNEAQ (reference sequence). V lost 2 bases and J 8 bases, leaving 12 bases between the germline ends. The CDR3 runs 13 residues. CDR3: CASSLPTAQGYTF. DNA for the CDR3: TGTGCCAGCAGCTTACCGACAGCCCAGGGCTACACCTTC.

The rearrangement uses TRBV9 and TRBJ2-7; D unclear. Germline lookup yields CDR1 SGDLS and CDR2 YYNGEE. The CDR3 contains 15 residues. V was shortened by 1 base and J by 3 bases, with 14 bases between the two germline ends. For the CDR3, the DNA is TGTGCCAGCAGCGTATCGATGACGCCTGACTACGAGCAGTACTTC. Its protein product is CASSVSMTPDYEQYF.

The chain has TRBV12-3 or TRBV12-4 and TRBJ2-3; no definite D call. Trimming cost V 1 base and J 4 bases, with 12 bases left between them. The CDR3 runs to 15 residues. CDR3 protein: CASSLVLAAADTQYF. The CDR3 DNA reads TGTGCCAGCAGTTTAGTCCTCGCCGCGGCAGATACGCAGTATTTT.

This chain links TRBV12-3 or TRBV12-4 with TRBJ2-2; D unclear. The CDR3 has 12 amino acids. V was clipped by 4 bases and J by 7 bases, with 7 bases between them. CDR3 coding DNA: TGTGCCAGCAGTTCGGTGTTCGGGGAGCTGTTTTTT. This sequence encodes CASSSVFGELFF.